A single sample gave rise to the 22 T cell receptor beta chains below, sequenced in a study of CD8 T cells in Susac syndrome. Random hexamers were used to reverse transcribe the RNA input (about 0.45 to 1 ug). TCRdb re-analysed the immunoSEQ multiplex PCR reads in MiXCR, keeping a single row per CDR3 protein. Here the sample spans fewer than 200,000 distinct CDR3 sequences, 93% being singletons. Material: CD4+ T cells from PBMCs. These receptors were collected from a human donor in good health.

This clonotype was seen just once. This chain links TRBV5-1 with TRBJ1-1; D is unresolved. Germline V gene data show CDR1 as SGHRS and CDR2 as YFSETQ. The CDR3 spans 12 residues. Trimming left V 0 bases short and J 7 bases short, with 7 bases between. CDR3 sequence: CASSLVAGEAFF. CDR3 nucleotides: TGCGCCAGCAGCTTGGTAGCGGGTGAAGCTTTCTTT.

This rearrangement joins TRBV6-5 to TRBJ1-1; D uncertain. Germline CDR1 and CDR2: MNHEY and SVGAGI. The CDR3 runs 14 residues. V was cut by 2 bases and J by 3 bases, with 10 bases left in between. The CDR3 reads CASSYGEPHTEAFF. The CDR3 DNA follows: TGTGCCAGCAGTTACGGGGAGCCGCACACTGAAGCTTTCTTT.

V is TRBV19 and J is TRBJ1-2; TRBD1 aligns across 7 bases. The CDR3 totals 12 residues. Germline assignment: CDR1 LNHDA and CDR2 SQIVND (reference sequence). J lost 8 bases, V lost 8 bases, and 8 bases had no gene match. In nucleotides, the CDR3 is TGTGCCAGTTCAGGAAGGGGGCCAGGCTACACCTTC. Amino acid sequence: CASSGRGPGYTF.

The chain links TRBV3-1 to TRBJ1-1, with 7 bases lining up with TRBD1. Looked up from germline, CDR1 is LGHDT and CDR2 is YNNKEL (reference sequence). V lost 5 bases and J lost 6; bases outside the gene matches: 15. CDR3 size: 16 residues. CDR3 coding DNA: TGTGCCAGCAGCGCTCAATACGGACAGGCGTTTTCTGAAGCTTTCTTT. The encoded protein is CASSAQYGQAFSEAFF.

This clonotype was observed a single time. This chain connects TRBV20-1 to TRBJ1-1, with TRBD1 as a possible D gene (5 bases). The germline V gene has CDR1 DFQATT and CDR2 SNEGSKA (reference sequence). The CDR3 spans 14 residues. Trimming left V 4 bases short and J 1 base short, with 13 bases between. The CDR3 is CSAKPLRGNTEAFF. In nucleotides, the CDR3 is TGCAGTGCTAAACCGTTAAGGGGGAACACTGAAGCTTTCTTT.

The chain joins TRBV10-3 to TRBJ2-1; 9 bases match TRBD1. Germline lookup yields CDR1 ENHRY and CDR2 SYGVKD. The CDR3 contains 15 residues. The trim removed 3 bases at V and 9 bases at J, leaving 9 bases unmatched. The CDR3 DNA sequence: TGTGCCATCAGTGACCTCGGGACAGGGACAATTGAGCAGTTCTTC. It translates to CAISDLGTGTIEQFF.

The gene calls are TRBV6-2 or TRBV6-3 and TRBJ2-1; 14 bases map to TRBD2. Germline trimming cut 5 bases from V and 2 bases from J; bases unmatched to any gene: 5. Germline V CDR1 and CDR2: MNHEY, SVGEGT. The CDR3 has 17 amino acids. CDR3 sequence reads: CASSAGTSGGPYNEQFF. Written as DNA, the CDR3 is TGTGCCAGCAGTGCGGGGACTAGCGGGGGACCCTACAATGAGCAGTTCTTC.

The CDR3 reads CASSLGLAGGPDYNEQFF. CDR3 bases: TGTGCCAGCAGTCTGGGACTAGCGGGGGGGCCAGACTACAATGAGCAGTTCTTC. This chain uses TRBV6-1 with TRBJ2-1; TRBD2 matches at 16 bases. V gave up 5 bases and J gave up 3 bases; unmatched junction bases: 7. This CDR3 comprises 18 residues. Per the germline V gene, CDR1 is MNHNS and CDR2 is SASEGT.

This sequence joins TRBV28 and TRBJ1-4, with D unclear. The germline V gene encodes CDR1 MDHEN and CDR2 SYDVKM. Trimming cost V 6 bases and J 5 bases, with 7 bases left between them. The CDR3 covers 12 residues. In DNA, the CDR3 is TGTGCCAGCAGCCTCCCGAATGAAAAACTGTTTTTT. This encodes CASSLPNEKLFF.

The V call is TRBV7-3, the J call TRBJ2-1, with D possibly being TRBD1 (6 bases). V was clipped by 5 bases and J by 9 bases, with 17 bases between them. From germline, CDR1 is SGHTA and CDR2 FQGTGA. The CDR3 length is 14 residues. CDR3 in amino acids: CASSQGGQRTEQFF. DNA of the CDR3: TGTGCCAGCAGCCAAGGGGGACAAAGGACTGAGCAGTTCTTC.

The chain recombines TRBV5-4 with TRBJ2-2; a possible D gene is TRBD2 (6 bases). Trimming pared 2 bases from V and 3 bases from J, leaving 20 bases between. There are 18 residues in the CDR3. Germline V gene sequence: CDR1 SGHNT, CDR2 YYREEE (reference sequence). The CDR3 spells CASSFLTRSRGYTGELFF. The CDR3 coding sequence is TGTGCCAGCAGCTTCCTCACAAGGAGCCGGGGGTACACCGGGGAGCTGTTTTTT.

The CDR3 here is CASSSATGPSTEAFF. As DNA, the CDR3 is TGTGCCAGCAGCTCAGCGACAGGGCCAAGCACTGAAGCTTTCTTT. The chain links TRBV7-3 to TRBJ1-1; 7 bases line up with TRBD1. The CDR3 sequence is 15 residues long. J lost 4 bases, V lost 4 bases, and 9 bases had no gene match. The V gene's germline CDR1 is SGHTA and CDR2 FQGTGA.

In its sample, this clonotype was seen once. The chain employs TRBV30 and TRBJ2-5; TRBD2 aligns across 10 bases. V dropped 2 bases and J dropped 5; count of bases not matched to a gene: 11. There are 16 residues in the CDR3. The germline V gene encodes CDR1 GTSNPN and CDR2 SVGIG (reference sequence). The CDR3, as DNA: TGTGCCTGGAGTTGGGAGAGCGGGGGGGCCGGGGAGACCCAGTACTTC. Protein sequence: CAWSWESGGAGETQYF.

The CDR3 region has the DNA TGTGCTAGTGCCCCTACAGGAAACACCGGGGAGCTGTTTTTT. Protein: CASAPTGNTGELFF. The V call is TRBV12-5, the J call TRBJ2-2; possible D gene TRBD1, 5 bases. Germline V CDR1 and CDR2: LGHNT, FRNRAP. The CDR3 loop spans 14 amino acids. The V and J ends lost 7 bases and 2 bases respectively, with 11 bases between them.

The chain has TRBV27 and TRBJ1-5; 9 bases agree with TRBD1. This CDR3 spans 15 amino acids. Germline V CDR1 and CDR2: MNHEY, SMNVEV (reference sequence). After removal of 5 bases from V and 1 base from J, the junction contained 3 bases not matched to a gene. The CDR3 is CASSQQGASNQPQHF. CDR3 coding DNA: TGTGCCAGCAGTCAACAGGGGGCGAGCAATCAGCCCCAGCATTTT.

The CDR3 DNA sequence: TGTGCCTGGAGTGTTGGGGACAGGGGGTACCCTGAGCAGTTCTTC. It specifies CAWSVGDRGYPEQFF. The chain joins TRBV30 to TRBJ2-1; TRBD1 matches 11 bases. CDR1 and CDR2 (germline): GTSNPN, SVGIG (reference sequence). The CDR3 runs 15 residues. J gave up 9 bases and V 0 bases, and 7 bases lay outside the gene matches.

The chain has TRBV12-3 or TRBV12-4 and TRBJ1-6, with 7 bases lining up with TRBD1. The length of the CDR3 is 14 residues. After removal of 5 bases from V and 9 bases from J, the junction contained 7 bases not matched to a gene. The CDR3: CASSRQGVSSPLHF. Here the CDR3 DNA reads TGTGCCAGCAGTCGACAGGGTGTTTCTTCACCCCTCCACTTT.

This clonotype was recorded once. The chain combines TRBV6-2 or TRBV6-3 with TRBJ1-5; TRBD1 might be the D (5 bases). V lost 2 bases and J 11 bases, leaving 16 bases between the germline ends. The CDR3 spans 14 residues. CDR1 and CDR2 from the germline V gene are MNHEY and SVGEGT. The CDR3 protein is CASSYEGARGAQHF. The CDR3 DNA is TGTGCCAGCAGTTACGAAGGGGCCCGTGGAGCCCAGCATTTT.

V and J are TRBV4-3 and TRBJ1-2; D might be TRBD1 (5 bases). The CDR3 sequence is 13 residues long. Germline V gene lookup returns CDR1 LGHNA and CDR2 YSLEER. Trimming took off 1 base at V and 7 bases at J, with 10 bases between the two ends. CDR3 in DNA: TGCGCCAGCAGCCAAGCCGGAGGGACTGGCTACACCTTC. As protein: CASSQAGGTGYTF.

V and J are TRBV15 and TRBJ2-7; TRBD1 matches at 9 bases. The CDR3 contains 15 residues. Germline V lookup: CDR1 LNHNV, CDR2 YYDKDF (reference sequence). DNA of the CDR3: TGTGCCACCGGCAGAGCCGGGACAGGGTCCTACGAGCAGTACGTC. It specifies CATGRAGTGSYEQYV.

The V gene is TRBV19, the J gene TRBJ2-6; 8 bases agree with TRBD1. Germline V gives CDR1 LNHDA, CDR2 SQIVND (reference sequence). Germline trimming cut 4 bases from V and 4 bases from J; bases unmatched to any gene: 9. The CDR3 runs to 17 residues. The CDR3 sequence: CASSTNRGKAGANVLTF. CDR3 DNA: TGTGCCAGTAGTACGAACAGGGGGAAAGCCGGGGCCAACGTCCTGACTTTC.

The chain employs TRBV7-2 and TRBJ1-5; 9 nucleotides align to TRBD1. Germline lookup yields CDR1 SGHTA and CDR2 FQGNSA. Losses at the gene ends were 4 bases for V and 1 base for J; bases not matched to a gene: 5. The CDR3 is 16 amino acids. The CDR3 DNA sequence: TGTGCCAGCAGCTCATGGGGACAGGGAAGCAATCAGCCCCAGCATTTT. Its translation is CASSSWGQGSNQPQHF. The full variable domain, with the rest looked up from reference TRBV7-2 and TRBJ1-5, is GAGVSQSPSNKVTEKGKDVELRCDPISGHTALYWYRQSLGQGLEFLIYFQGNSAPDKSGLPSDRFSAERTGGSVSTLTIQRTQQEDSAVYLCASSSWGQGSNQPQHFGDGTRLSIL.